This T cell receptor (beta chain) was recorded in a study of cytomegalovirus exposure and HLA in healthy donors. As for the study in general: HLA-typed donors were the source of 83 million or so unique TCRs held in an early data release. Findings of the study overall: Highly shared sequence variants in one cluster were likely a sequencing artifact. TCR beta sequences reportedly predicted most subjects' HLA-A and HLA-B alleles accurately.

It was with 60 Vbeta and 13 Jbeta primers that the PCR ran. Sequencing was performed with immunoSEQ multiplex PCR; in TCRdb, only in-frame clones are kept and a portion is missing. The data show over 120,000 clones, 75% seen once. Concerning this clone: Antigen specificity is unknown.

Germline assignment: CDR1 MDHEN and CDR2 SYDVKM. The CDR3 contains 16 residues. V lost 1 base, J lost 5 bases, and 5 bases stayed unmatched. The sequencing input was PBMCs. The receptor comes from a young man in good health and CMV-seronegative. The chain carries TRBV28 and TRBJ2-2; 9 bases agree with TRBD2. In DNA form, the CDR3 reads TGTGCCAGCAGTTTATTTAGCGGGAGTTATACCGGGGAGCTGTTTTTT. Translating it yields CASSLFSGSYTGELFF.